This entry is about one TCR beta chain. Its antigen is still unknown. Primed by a sample-barcoded 5' primer and a J-beta primer mix, a second PCR proceeded for 7 to 11 cycles. Each of the cDNA molecules was tagged by a template-switch adaptor with 12 random nucleotides. TCRdb analysed the 5' RACE reads with MiXCR anew, one entry per CDR3 protein. The table shows 700,000 or so distinct CDR3 sequences, with about 20% occurring only once. The data stem from a study of blood T cells in healthy people across ages. Findings and caveats of the study: Diversity figures derived from one million T cells were judged to underestimate the true value. Across the age range, TCR beta diversity per million T cells fell in a roughly linear way.

Per sample, no less than 5 micrograms of total RNA were extracted. This CDR3 contains 15 residues. Germline-derived CDR1 and CDR2 are LNHDA and SQIVND (reference sequence). V dropped 4 bases and J dropped 0 bases, with 10 bases sitting between them. The receptor comes from a man between 65 and 85 years old in good health. Sequenced material: blood. V gene TRBV19 combines with J gene TRBJ2-1; D not resolved. CDR3 bases: TGTGCCAGTAGTACCCCCCTCAACTCCTACAATGAGCAGTTCTTC. Encoded protein: CASSTPLNSYNEQFF.